This T cell receptor beta chain is from a study of molecular identifiers for immune sequencing clone quantification. The germline V gene encodes CDR1 DFQATT and CDR2 SNEGSKA (reference sequence). The J segment lost 0 bases and the V segment lost 1 base, leaving 14 bases of the junction unmatched. This CDR3 is 20 amino acids long. This clonotype was recorded at least ten times. As previously described, bulk TCR libraries were made using listed TCR primers. One entry per CDR3 protein results from TCRdb running MiXCR on the PCR reads. Seen here are 550,000 to 750,000 distinct CDR3 sequences, around 20% observed once, and the top ten hold 0.85%. Sorting recovered naive CD8 T cells on a CD8+CD4-CCR7+CD45RA+ profile.

This clonotype was obtained from a human donor in good health. Some libraries in this study had Jurkat cell RNA spiked in. V gene TRBV20-1 combines with J gene TRBJ1-5, with TRBD1 matching 11 bases. Sequences were obtained from naive CD8+ T cells from blood, with Jurkat cell RNA spiked in. Regarding subset: FACS-sorted CD8+CD4-CCR7+CD45RA+ naive T cells. CDR3 sequence (DNA): TGCAGTGCTAGAGCCAACACCGGGACAGGGGGGTTATATAGCAATCAGCCCCAGCATTTT. Translation gives CSARANTGTGGLYSNQPQHF.